Detailed here is one T cell receptor beta chain. Antigen unknown. Trimming left V 4 bases short and J 6 bases short, with 17 bases between. Germline CDR1 and CDR2: SGHKS and YYEKEE (reference sequence). This CDR3 spans 15 amino acids. The table came from immunoSEQ multiplex PCR; TCRdb's copy has only in-frame clones and leaves some out. The repertoire consists of approximately 180,000 clones, with more than 80% occurring once and the leading ten covering roughly 4.3%. The record originates from a study of T cell responses to AZD1222 COVID-19 vaccine. Study-level results: CD4 TCRs associated with vaccination spanned spike, dominating at 160-218 and 743-854. Recipients of two AZD1222 doses showed rising Spike-specific TCR breadth and depth. The sample set comprised mostly white British donors with more females, and clonal diversity was possibly underestimated. Reports say nearly half of spike-specific TCRs go after unmutated variant regions.

The specimen comprised peripheral blood, sampled 28 days after the second dose of the MenACWY control vaccine. The clonotype originates from an adult who received the MenACWY meningococcal vaccine as a control. V is TRBV5-5 and J is TRBJ1-5, with D possibly being TRBD1 (5 bases). CDR3 sequence reads: CASSPWAGIRQPQHF. The CDR3 DNA sequence: TGTGCCAGCAGCCCATGGGCAGGGATTCGTCAGCCCCAGCATTTT.